The 22 T cell receptor beta chains given below trace back to one sample, sequenced in a study of blood T cells in healthy people across ages. Next came a second PCR, run for roughly 6 to 11 cycles, which used a sample-barcoded 5' primer along with a J-beta primer mix. Using its own MiXCR run on the 5' RACE reads, TCRdb lists one record per CDR3 protein. The data contain 500,000 to 550,000 distinct CDR3 sequences, nearly 25% of them seen just once; the ten biggest clones take up roughly 9%. These same data were also listed under a study on T cells of mothers and their children.

Sequencing was performed on blood. The origin of the receptors is a boy between 10 and 17 years old in good health.

This clonotype was counted between two and nine times. The chain's CDR3 is CASSQLVSKNTEAFF. CDR3 DNA: TGTGCCAGCAGCCAATTGGTCAGTAAGAACACTGAAGCTTTCTTT. This chain joins TRBV14 and TRBJ1-1; D ambiguous. Germline V gene data show CDR1 as SGHDN and CDR2 as FVKESK. The CDR3 contains 15 residues. Trimming left V 2 bases short and J 1 base short, with 11 bases between.

This clonotype was seen only once. CDR3: CASRDRGRSAQETQYF. The CDR3, as DNA: TGTGCCAGCAGAGACCGGGGCAGGAGCGCCCAAGAGACCCAGTACTTC. The chain couples TRBV5-6 to TRBJ2-5; D possibly uses TRBD1 or TRBD2 (5 bases each). This CDR3 is built from 16 residues. Per the germline V gene, CDR1 is SGHDT and CDR2 is YYEEEE. Trimming removed 5 bases from V and 1 base from J, with 18 bases in between.

This clonotype was detected ten times or more. J is TRBJ2-5 and V is TRBV7-2; the D call may be TRBD1 or TRBD2 (5 bases each). The V end was cut by 3 bases, the J end by 7 bases, with 18 bases between. The germline V gene has CDR1 SGHTA and CDR2 FQGNSA. CDR3 size: 15 residues. CDR3 residues: CASSFWSGPQRTQYF. CDR3 coding DNA: TGTGCCAGCAGCTTTTGGTCGGGGCCGCAAAGGACCCAGTACTTC.

This clonotype was observed a handful of times. CDR3 region: CASSMAGALNTEAFF. The CDR3 nucleotides read TGTGCCAGTAGTATGGCCGGGGCTTTGAACACTGAAGCTTTCTTT. The chain joins TRBV19 to TRBJ1-1; a possible D gene is TRBD1 (5 bases). The germline V and J ends were trimmed by 3 bases and 0 bases, with 11 bases remaining between them. Germline V gene data show CDR1 as LNHDA and CDR2 as SQIVND (reference sequence). This CDR3 has 15 amino acids.

The chain carries TRBV20-1 and TRBJ2-1; 10 bases map to TRBD2. V shed 5 bases and J 4 bases; nucleotides not matched to a gene: 5. Germline lookup yields CDR1 DFQATT and CDR2 SNEGSKA (reference sequence). The CDR3 extends over 14 amino acids. The CDR3 bases are TGCAGTGCTTCTAGCGGGAGCGCGTACAATGAGCAGTTCTTC. This translates into CSASSGSAYNEQFF.

The chain is built from TRBV20-1 and TRBJ1-5; D is uncertain. Germline V gives CDR1 DFQATT, CDR2 SNEGSKA (reference sequence). This CDR3 has 14 amino acids. V shed 1 base and J shed 1 base, with 8 bases lying between them. The chain's CDR3 is CSARAPTSNQPQHF. The CDR3 coding sequence is TGCAGTGCTAGAGCCCCGACCAGCAATCAGCCCCAGCATTTT.

The chain is built from TRBV6-5 and TRBJ2-7, with 7 bases aligning to TRBD2. Trimming took 0 bases from V and 0 from J; bases not matched to a gene: 8. The CDR3 has 17 residues. The germline V gene has CDR1 MNHEY and CDR2 SVGAGI. CDR3 in DNA: TGTGCCAGCAGTTACTCCGTGGGGCGGGGGAACTCCTACGAGCAGTACTTC. This sequence encodes CASSYSVGRGNSYEQYF.

The chain recombines TRBV20-1 with TRBJ2-5, with D uncertain. V lost 4 bases, J lost 2 bases, and 5 bases lay in between. Germline V gene lookup returns CDR1 DFQATT and CDR2 SNEGSKA (reference sequence). The CDR3 has 11 residues. Here the CDR3 DNA reads TGCAGTGCTAACCGACAAGAGACCCAGTACTTC. The encoded protein is CSANRQETQYF.

The rearrangement links TRBV29-1 to TRBJ2-3; the D is unclear. Germline-derived CDR1 and CDR2 are SQVTM and ANQGSEA. The CDR3 runs to 13 residues. V dropped 0 bases and J dropped 0 bases, with 4 bases sitting between them. CDR3 sequence: CSVEEGSTDTQYF. The CDR3 DNA reads as TGCAGCGTTGAAGAGGGAAGCACAGATACGCAGTATTTT.

In its sample, this clonotype was seen a few times. V gene TRBV21-1 combines with J gene TRBJ2-3; TRBD1 is taken as the D call from the table, unchecked against the DNA. TRBV21-1 represents a pseudogene. This CDR3 has 16 amino acids. The chain's CDR3 is CASSRRGERKSYTQYF. The CDR3 region has the DNA TGTGCCAGCAGCCGACGAGGGGAAAGAAAAAGTTATACGCAGTATTTT.

This clonotype was seen a handful of times. This chain joins TRBV5-5 and TRBJ2-3, with D tentatively TRBD1 or TRBD2 (5 bases each). CDR1 and CDR2 from the germline V gene are SGHKS and YYEKEE (reference sequence). V lost 1 base and J 5 bases, leaving 14 bases between the germline ends. The CDR3 is 15 amino acids. The CDR3 here is CASSLSWGFGDTQYF. The CDR3 DNA sequence: TGTGCCAGCAGCTTGTCATGGGGGTTTGGAGATACGCAGTATTTT.

This clonotype was detected a few times. V and J are TRBV5-1 and TRBJ2-1; maybe TRBD1 (5 bases). Germline V lookup: CDR1 SGHRS, CDR2 YFSETQ. V was cut by 4 bases and J by 3 bases, with 14 bases left in between. The CDR3 spans 15 residues. The CDR3 DNA reads TGCGCCAGCAGCCGTGGAACAGGAAACTACAATGAGCAGTTCTTC. It is translated as CASSRGTGNYNEQFF.

This chain links TRBV5-5 with TRBJ1-1; D gene ambiguous. The CDR3 is made up of 13 amino acids. CDR1 and CDR2 (germline): SGHKS, YYEKEE (reference sequence). V lost 2 bases and J 3 bases, leaving 8 bases between the germline ends. The CDR3 DNA follows: TGTGCCAGCAGCTTTGAGGGCCACACTGAAGCTTTCTTT. It specifies CASSFEGHTEAFF.

This rearrangement joins TRBV6-5 to TRBJ2-1; 8 nucleotides match TRBD1. There are 13 residues in the CDR3. Germline V lookup: CDR1 MNHEY, CDR2 SVGAGI. Trimming cost V 5 bases and J 10 bases; bases outside gene matches: 7. The CDR3 loop is CASSGTGGAEQFF. In nucleotides, the CDR3 is TGTGCCAGCAGTGGGACAGGTGGGGCCGAGCAGTTCTTC.

The rearrangement links TRBV2 to TRBJ2-5; D assignment may be TRBD1 or TRBD2 (6 bases each). Trimming removed 7 bases at V and 5 bases at J, with 14 bases between. There are 13 residues in the CDR3. CDR1 is SNHLY and CDR2 is FYNNEI in the germline V gene. CDR3 loop: CASTKGGLETQYF. The CDR3 DNA follows: TGTGCCAGCACCAAAGGGGGGCTGGAGACCCAGTACTTC.

As to this clonotype: A much larger clone differs by one base, so this may be a read error. The J gene is TRBJ2-5, the V gene TRBV20-1; maybe TRBD2 (6 bases). The germline V gene encodes CDR1 DFQATT and CDR2 SNEGSKA (reference sequence). The CDR3 is 15 amino acids. The CDR3 sequence is CRASPRLAAQETQYF. CDR3 coding DNA: TGCCGTGCTAGCCCCCGCTTAGCGGCCCAAGAGACCCAGTACTTC.

The chain joins TRBV11-2 to TRBJ2-2, with D unresolved. The CDR3 is 14 residues long. Germline V gene lookup returns CDR1 SGHAT and CDR2 FQNNGV. V was trimmed by 3 bases and J by 2 bases, leaving 7 bases between them. This CDR3 is CASSFDLNTGELFF. DNA for the CDR3: TGTGCCAGCAGCTTCGACCTAAACACCGGGGAGCTGTTTTTT.

This clonotype was detected a few times. The chain carries TRBV28 and TRBJ2-5; 12 bases align to TRBD1. Germline V gene lookup returns CDR1 MDHEN and CDR2 SYDVKM. V lost 5 bases to trimming and J lost 5 bases; unmatched junction nucleotides: 9. CDR3 size: 16 residues. CDR3 sequence (DNA): TGTGCCAGCAGTGTGCTTGGGACAGGGGGCGGGGAGACCCAGTACTTC. Its translation is CASSVLGTGGGETQYF.

This sequence joins TRBV12-3 or TRBV12-4 and TRBJ2-6; 9 nucleotides align to TRBD1. V dropped 6 bases and J dropped 2; count of bases not matched to a gene: 5. This CDR3 contains 16 residues. The CDR3 bases are TGTGCCAGCAGGGCCAGACAGGGGGCTGGGGCCAACGTCCTGACTTTC. It encodes CASRARQGAGANVLTF.

This clonotype was picked up many times. The rearrangement links TRBV27 to TRBJ1-1, with 8 bases matching TRBD1. Per germline, CDR1 MNHEY and CDR2 SMNVEV (reference sequence). After removal of 5 bases from V and 6 bases from J, the junction contained 5 bases not matched to a gene. The CDR3 extends over 13 amino acids. DNA for the CDR3: TGTGCCAGCAGTCGACAGGGGAGAGCTGAAGCTTTCTTT. Protein sequence: CASSRQGRAEAFF.

The chain has TRBV7-8 and TRBJ1-2; D is uncertain. Trimming took off 2 bases at V and 1 base at J, with 8 bases between the two ends. From germline, CDR1 is SGHVS and CDR2 FQNEAQ. The CDR3 extends over 14 amino acids. CDR3 residues: CASSLSPFNYGYTF. The DNA of the CDR3 is TGTGCCAGCAGCTTAAGTCCCTTTAACTATGGCTACACCTTC.

The chain carries TRBV12-3 or TRBV12-4 and TRBJ1-6, with 7 bases matching TRBD1. The CDR3 sequence is 16 residues long. Unmatched junction bases numbered 6, after V lost 1 base and J lost 6 bases. CDR3 sequence reads: CASSLVGGWFNSPLHF. The CDR3 bases are TGTGCCAGCAGTTTAGTAGGGGGCTGGTTTAATTCACCCCTCCACTTT.